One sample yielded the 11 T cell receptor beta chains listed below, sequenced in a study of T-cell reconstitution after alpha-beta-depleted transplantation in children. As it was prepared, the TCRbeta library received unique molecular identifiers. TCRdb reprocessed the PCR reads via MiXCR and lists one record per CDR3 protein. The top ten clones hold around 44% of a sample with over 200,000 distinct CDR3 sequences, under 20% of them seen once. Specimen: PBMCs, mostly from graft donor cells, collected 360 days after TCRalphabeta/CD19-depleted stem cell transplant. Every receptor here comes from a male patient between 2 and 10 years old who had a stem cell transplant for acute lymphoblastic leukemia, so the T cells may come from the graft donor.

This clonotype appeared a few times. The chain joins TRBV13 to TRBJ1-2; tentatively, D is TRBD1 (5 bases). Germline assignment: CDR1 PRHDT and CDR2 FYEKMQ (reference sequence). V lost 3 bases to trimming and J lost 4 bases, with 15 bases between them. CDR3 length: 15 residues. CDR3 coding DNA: TGTGCCAGCAGCTTCGGGCAACAGGATTTCTATGGCTACACCTTC. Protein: CASSFGQQDFYGYTF.

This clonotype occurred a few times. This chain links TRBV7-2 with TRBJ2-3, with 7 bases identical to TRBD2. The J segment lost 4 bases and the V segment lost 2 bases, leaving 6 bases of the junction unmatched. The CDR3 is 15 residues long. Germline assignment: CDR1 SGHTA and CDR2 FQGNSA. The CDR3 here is CASSLRGSAADTQYF. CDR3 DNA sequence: TGTGCCAGCAGCTTACGCGGGAGTGCGGCAGATACGCAGTATTTT.

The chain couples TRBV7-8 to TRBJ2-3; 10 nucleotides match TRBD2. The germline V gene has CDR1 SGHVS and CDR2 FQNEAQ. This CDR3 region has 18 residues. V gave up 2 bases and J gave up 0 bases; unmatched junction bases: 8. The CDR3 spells CASSLKASGGLSTDTQYF. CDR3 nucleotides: TGTGCCAGCAGCTTAAAGGCTAGCGGGGGCCTTAGCACAGATACGCAGTATTTT.

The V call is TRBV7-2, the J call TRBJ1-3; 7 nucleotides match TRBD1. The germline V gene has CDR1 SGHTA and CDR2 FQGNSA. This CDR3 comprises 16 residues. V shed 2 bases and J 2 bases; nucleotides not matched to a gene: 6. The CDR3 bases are TGTGCCAGCAGCTTATCCCCTACAGGGGCTGGAAACACCATATATTTT. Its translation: CASSLSPTGAGNTIYF.

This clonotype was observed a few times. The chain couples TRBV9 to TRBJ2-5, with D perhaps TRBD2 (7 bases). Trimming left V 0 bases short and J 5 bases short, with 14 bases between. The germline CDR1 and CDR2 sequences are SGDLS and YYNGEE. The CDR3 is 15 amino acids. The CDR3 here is CASSVAGGWRETQYF. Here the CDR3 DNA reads TGTGCCAGCAGCGTAGCGGGGGGCTGGAGGGAGACCCAGTACTTC.

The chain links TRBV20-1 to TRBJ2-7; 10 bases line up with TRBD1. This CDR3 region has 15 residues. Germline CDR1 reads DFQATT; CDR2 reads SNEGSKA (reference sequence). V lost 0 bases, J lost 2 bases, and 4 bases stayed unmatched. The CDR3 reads CSARDIGTGAYEQYF. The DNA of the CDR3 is TGCAGTGCTAGAGATATCGGGACAGGGGCCTACGAGCAGTACTTC.

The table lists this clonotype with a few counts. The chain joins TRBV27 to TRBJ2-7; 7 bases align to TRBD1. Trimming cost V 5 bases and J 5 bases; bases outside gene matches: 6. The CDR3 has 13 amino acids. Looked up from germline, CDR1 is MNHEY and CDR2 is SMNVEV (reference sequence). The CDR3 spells CASSVDRVNEQYF. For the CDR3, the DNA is TGTGCCAGCAGTGTAGACAGGGTGAACGAGCAGTACTTC.

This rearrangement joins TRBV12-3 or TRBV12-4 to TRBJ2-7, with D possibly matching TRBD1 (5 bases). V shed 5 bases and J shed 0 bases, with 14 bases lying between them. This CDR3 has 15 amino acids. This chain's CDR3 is CASSPRQGFSYEQYF. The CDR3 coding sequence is TGTGCCAGCAGTCCCCGGCAGGGCTTCTCCTACGAGCAGTACTTC.

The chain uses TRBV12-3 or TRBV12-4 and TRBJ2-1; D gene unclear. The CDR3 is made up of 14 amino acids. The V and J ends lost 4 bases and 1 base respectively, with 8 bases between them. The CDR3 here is CASSSLGSYNEQFF. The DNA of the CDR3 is TGTGCCAGCAGTTCCTTGGGATCCTACAATGAGCAGTTCTTC.

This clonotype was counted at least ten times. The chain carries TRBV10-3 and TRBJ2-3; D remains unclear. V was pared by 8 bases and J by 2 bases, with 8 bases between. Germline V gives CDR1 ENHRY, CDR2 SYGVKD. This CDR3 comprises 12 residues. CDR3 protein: CAIAFFTDTQYF. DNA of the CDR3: TGTGCCATCGCATTCTTCACAGATACGCAGTATTTT.

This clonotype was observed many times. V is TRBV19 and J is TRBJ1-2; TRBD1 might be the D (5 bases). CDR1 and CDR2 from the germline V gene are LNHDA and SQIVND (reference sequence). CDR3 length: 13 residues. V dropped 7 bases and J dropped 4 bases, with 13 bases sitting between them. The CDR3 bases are TGTGCCAGTATCGCCAGCGGGACCTATGGCTACACCTTC. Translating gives CASIASGTYGYTF.